Listed below are T cell receptor beta chains from one sample, sequenced in a study of cytomegalovirus exposure and HLA in healthy donors. Generated by immunoSEQ multiplex PCR, the TCRdb table keeps only in-frame clones and is missing some. The top ten hold approximately 2% of the sample, which has about 110,000 clones, roughly 76% seen once. Source material: PBMCs. Source of these receptors: a man aged 18 to 29 in good health and CMV-seronegative. Both conserved end residues are part of each CDR3. The order of the fields is clone size, J gene, V gene, D gene, CDR3 DNA, CDR3 protein. A D gene is named only where the DNA matches it firmly. The size of a clone is reported for some rows only, either as once, few or many, or as a class for expanded clones.

>-|TRBJ1-5|TRBV7-9|-
TGTGCCAGCAGCTTAGATGAGCAGCCCCAGCATTTT
CASSLDEQPQHF
>-|TRBJ2-6|TRBV11-2|-
TGTGCCAGCAGCTTAGAGAGCTCTGGGGCCAACGTCCTGACTTTC
CASSLESSGANVLTF
>-|TRBJ2-5|TRBV18|-
TGTGCCAGCTCACCACCTCCAGGAGGGGAGACCCAGTACTTC
CASSPPPGGETQYF
>-|TRBJ2-6|TRBV9|-
TGTGCCAGCAGCGGACAGACCGCTGGGGCCAACGTCCTGACTTTC
CASSGQTAGANVLTF
>once|TRBJ1-4|TRBV7-8|-
TGTGCCAGCAGCTTAGGGCGGTTCAATGAAAAACTGTTTTTT
CASSLGRFNEKLFF
>-|TRBJ1-2|TRBV27|TRBD1
TGTGCCAGCAAAGGACAGGGGAGTCGTGGCTACACCTTC
CASKGQGSRGYTF
>-|TRBJ2-7|TRBV5-1|TRBD2
TGCGCCAGCAGCTTGGATTTCGGACTAGCGGGGCCCGAGCAGTACTTC
CASSLDFGLAGPEQYF
>-|TRBJ2-3|TRBV4-2|TRBD2
TGTGCCAGCAGCTCCTCCGCTAGCGGGGGGGCCACAGATACGCAGTATTTT
CASSSSASGGATDTQYF
>-|TRBJ2-7|TRBV5-1|-
TGCGCCAGCAGCTTCTCGGGACAAACCAACGAGCAGTACTTC
CASSFSGQTNEQYF
>few|TRBJ1-1|TRBV6-5|-
TGTGCCAGCAATTCGAGGGATAAGAATGAAGCTTTCTTT
CASNSRDKNEAFF
>-|TRBJ2-3|TRBV9|-
TGTGCCAGCAGTGAAGGACTGTTGCAGTATTTT
CASSEGLLQYF
>-|TRBJ2-1|TRBV5-4|-
TGTGCCAGCAGCCGCGGTTCCTACAATGAGCAGTTCTTC
CASSRGSYNEQFF
>-|TRBJ2-5|TRBV7-8|TRBD2
TGTGCCAGCAGCCGGGAGGGGCTCTGGGGGGACCAAGAGACCCAGTACTTC
CASSREGLWGDQETQYF
>-|TRBJ2-5|TRBV6-1|TRBD2
TGTGCCAGCATTTTGCGGGGGGGGGCAGAGACCCAGTACTTC
CASILRGGAETQYF
>-|TRBJ2-7|TRBV2|-
TGTGCCAGCAGCCTCCGGACAGCAACTTCCTACGAGCAGTACTTC
CASSLRTATSYEQYF
>-|TRBJ2-3|TRBV19|-
TGTGCCAGTAGTATGGGGCTTAGCACAGATACGCAGTATTTT
CASSMGLSTDTQYF
>few|TRBJ1-1|TRBV7-9|-
TGTGCCAGCAGCTTAGAAAGGGGGAACACTGAAGCTTTCTTT
CASSLERGNTEAFF
>-|TRBJ2-5|TRBV15|-
TGTGCCACCGATGGAGGTGGGAGAGAGACCCAGTACTTC
CATDGGGRETQYF
>few|TRBJ2-5|TRBV5-1|-
TGCGCCAGCAGCAGAGAGAGCCAAGAGACCCAGTACTTC
CASSRESQETQYF
>-|TRBJ2-7|TRBV7-9|-
TGTGCCAGCAGCTTAGAGTTACAGGCCTACGAGCAGTACTTC
CASSLELQAYEQYF
>-|TRBJ1-5|TRBV5-1|TRBD1
TGCGCCAGCAGCCCGGGACAGGGCAATCAGCCCCAGCATTTT
CASSPGQGNQPQHF
>few|TRBJ2-1|TRBV4-3|TRBD2
TGCGCCAGCAGCCAAGACTATAGCGGGGGGTTTGATGAGCAGTTCTTC
CASSQDYSGGFDEQFF
>-|TRBJ2-3|TRBV2|-
TGTGCCAGCAGTGGCGGACGGGGGTCCGCCTCTAGCACAGATACGCAGTATTTT
CASSGGRGSASSTDTQYF
>-|TRBJ2-2|TRBV4-3|-
TGCGCCAGCAGCCGCGGGACAGCGAACACCGGGGAGCTGTTTTTT
CASSRGTANTGELFF
>few|TRBJ2-7|TRBV10-3|-
TGTGCCATCAGTGGGCTAGTGGGGCCTTACGAGCAGTACTTC
CAISGLVGPYEQYF
>-|TRBJ1-4|TRBV9|-
TGTGCCAGCAAACAAACCGGGGATGAAAAACTGTTTTTT
CASKQTGDEKLFF
>-|TRBJ2-2|TRBV14|-
TGTGCCAGCAGCCAAGCCGGGGGTGGCACCGGGGAGCTGTTTTTT
CASSQAGGGTGELFF
>-|TRBJ1-6|TRBV11-1|-
TGTGCCAGCAGTTTGGCATCCCAGAATTCACCCCTCCACTTT
CASSLASQNSPLHF
>-|TRBJ1-5|TRBV7-6|-
TGTGCCAGCAGCTTAGGGACAGTGGGGCCCCAGCATTTT
CASSLGTVGPQHF
>-|TRBJ2-7|TRBV2|-
TGTGCCAGCAGCGGTCGGGGGGCAGGGAACCACGAGCAGTACTTC
CASSGRGAGNHEQYF
>-|TRBJ1-4|TRBV5-1|-
TGCGCCAGCAGATACTCAGGGGATAGTGAAAAACTGTTTTTT
CASRYSGDSEKLFF
>-|TRBJ2-5|TRBV14|-
TGTGCCAGCACGAGAGGGGGCCAAGAGACCCAGTACTTC
CASTRGGQETQYF
>-|TRBJ1-5|TRBV7-2|TRBD1
TGTGCCAGCAGCTGGCCCACAGGGGGAGCAAATCAGCCCCAGCATTTT
CASSWPTGGANQPQHF
>-|TRBJ2-7|TRBV5-6|TRBD1
TGTGCCAGCAGCTCGGACAGGGAAACCTACGAGCAGTACTTC
CASSSDRETYEQYF
>-|TRBJ2-7|TRBV6-5|TRBD1
TGTGCCAGCAGCAGGACAGGGGGGTCCTACGAGCAGTACTTC
CASSRTGGSYEQYF
>-|TRBJ2-1|TRBV5-4|TRBD2
TGTGCCAGCAGCCCCGGGGGCGGGGGGAACAATGAGCAGTTCTTC
CASSPGGGGNNEQFF
>-|TRBJ2-6|TRBV5-1|TRBD1
TGCGCCAGCAGCTTGGCACAGGGGGCGGCCAACGTCCTGACTTTC
CASSLAQGAANVLTF
>-|TRBJ2-7|TRBV5-6|TRBD2
TGTGCCAGCAGCCCGCGGGGGGCCCCCTACGAGCAGTACTTC
CASSPRGAPYEQYF
>once|TRBJ2-6|TRBV5-6|-
TGTGCCAGCAGCTTTGTAGCCTCTGGGGCCAACGTCCTGACTTTC
CASSFVASGANVLTF
>-|TRBJ2-7|TRBV2|TRBD1
TGTGCCAGCAGGTGGACAGGGGCCGAGCAGTACTTC
CASRWTGAEQYF
>-|TRBJ1-2|TRBV25-1|-
TGTGCTGCGGGTGGTCCTTATTCTGGCTACACCTTC
CAAGGPYSGYTF